The 14 T cell receptor beta chains reported below all come from one sample, sequenced in a study of blood T cell repertoires in COVID-19. Generated by immunoSEQ multiplex PCR, the TCRdb table keeps only in-frame clones and is missing some. The data show tens of thousands of clones, around four fifths seen once. Sequenced input: peripheral blood. The receptors come from a man aged 70 or older with acute or convalescent COVID-19.

The V call is TRBV7-9, the J call TRBJ2-7; 9 nucleotides match TRBD2. Per the germline V gene, CDR1 is SEHNR and CDR2 is FQNEAQ (reference sequence). This CDR3 comprises 16 residues. J gave up 3 bases and V 0 bases, and 6 bases lay outside the gene matches. DNA of the CDR3: TGTGCCAGCAGCTTAGCGCTGGTAGCGGGGGTCTACGAGCAGTACTTC. Translation gives CASSLALVAGVYEQYF.

This rearrangement joins TRBV24-1 to TRBJ2-1; possible D gene TRBD2, 6 bases. Germline V gene sequence: CDR1 KGHDR, CDR2 SFDVKD. V gave up 10 bases and J gave up 6 bases, with 15 bases separating them. This CDR3 region has 13 residues. In DNA, the CDR3 is TGTGCCACAGTAAACGGGGGAGGCAATGAGCAGTTCTTC. Translated: CATVNGGGNEQFF.

The chain employs TRBV5-4 and TRBJ2-7; 10 nucleotides line up with TRBD1. V lost 5 bases, J lost 5 bases, and 10 bases stayed unmatched. CDR1 and CDR2 (germline): SGHNT, YYREEE (reference sequence). There are 15 residues in the CDR3. CDR3 in DNA: TGTGCCAGCAGTTCGCCGGGACAGGGGTTCAACGAGCAGTACTTC. Translated, it gives CASSSPGQGFNEQYF.

This rearrangement joins TRBV5-4 to TRBJ2-2; tentatively, D is TRBD1 (6 bases). Per the germline V gene, CDR1 is SGHNT and CDR2 is YYREEE (reference sequence). Trimming stripped 4 bases from V and 6 bases from J, with 19 bases between. This CDR3 is 16 amino acids long. The CDR3 loop reads CASSKGQSLRPGELFF. Written as DNA, the CDR3 is TGTGCCAGCAGCAAAGGACAGAGCCTTCGTCCCGGGGAGCTGTTTTTT. Full variable domain (missing parts from reference TRBV5-4 and TRBJ2-2): ETGVTQSPTHLIKTRGQQVTLRCSSQSGHNTVSWYQQALGQGPQFIFQYYREEENGRGNFPPRFSGLQFPNYSSELNVNALELDDSALYLCASSKGQSLRPGELFFGEGSRLTVL.

The V gene is TRBV10-2, the J gene TRBJ1-4; D remains ambiguous. Trimming took 3 bases from V and 7 from J, leaving 12 bases between them. This CDR3 has 14 amino acids. Germline V lookup: CDR1 WSHSY, CDR2 SAAADI. The CDR3 sequence: CASSEAGSGEKLFF. DNA for the CDR3: TGCGCCAGCAGTGAAGCGGGGAGCGGTGAAAAACTGTTTTTT.

The V call is TRBV2, the J call TRBJ2-7; possibly TRBD2 for D (5 bases). Trimming removed 5 bases at V and 2 bases at J, with 13 bases between. CDR3 length equals 14 residues. Germline CDR1 reads SNHLY; CDR2 reads FYNNEI. The CDR3 spells CASSNLATAYEQYF. The CDR3 DNA reads as TGTGCCAGCAGTAACCTAGCCACCGCCTACGAGCAGTACTTC.

The genes are TRBV3-1 (or the pseudogene TRBV3-2) and TRBJ2-7, with D possibly being TRBD1 (6 bases). The V gene's germline CDR1 is LGHDT and CDR2 YNNKEL (reference sequence). The CDR3 is made up of 15 amino acids. Trimming shortened V by 3 bases and J by 2 bases, and 14 bases separated the two germline ends. The CDR3 DNA reads TGTGCCAGCAGCCAGAACCTTCAGGGGACCTACGAGCAGTACTTC. Its translation is CASSQNLQGTYEQYF.

V usage is TRBV5-1 and J usage is TRBJ1-1, with D possibly being TRBD1 (6 bases). V dropped 4 bases and J dropped 0 bases, with 16 bases sitting between them. From germline, CDR1 is SGHRS and CDR2 YFSETQ. The CDR3 runs 16 residues. The CDR3 sequence is CASSPSRGALNTEAFF. Here the CDR3 DNA reads TGCGCCAGCAGCCCATCACGGGGGGCCTTGAACACTGAAGCTTTCTTT.

The chain carries TRBV5-1 and TRBJ2-7; tentatively, D is TRBD2 (6 bases). V was clipped by 1 base and J by 6 bases, with 11 bases between them. This CDR3 has 13 residues. The germline V gene has CDR1 SGHRS and CDR2 YFSETQ. The CDR3 DNA reads as TGCGCCAGCAGCTTGACGGGAGAGGGCGAGCAGTACTTC. Its protein is CASSLTGEGEQYF.

The gene calls are TRBV6-5 and TRBJ2-7; the match to TRBD1 covers 7 bases. There are 16 residues in the CDR3. V shed 0 bases and J 1 base; nucleotides not matched to a gene: 6. Per germline, CDR1 MNHEY and CDR2 SVGAGI. CDR3 in DNA: TGTGCCAGCAGTTACTCGGTGACAGGGTCTTCCTACGAGCAGTACTTC. Translation gives CASSYSVTGSSYEQYF.

The chain recombines TRBV4-2 with TRBJ1-3; 10 bases are shared with TRBD1. Losses at the gene ends were 1 base for V and 0 bases for J; bases not matched to a gene: 3. CDR3 length: 17 amino acids. Germline assignment: CDR1 LGHNA and CDR2 YNFKEQ. In DNA, the CDR3 is TGTGCCAGCAGCCAAGGGGACAGGGGCGACTCTGGAAACACCATATATTTT. The encoded protein is CASSQGDRGDSGNTIYF.

The chain uses TRBV19 and TRBJ2-7, with a weak D call TRBD2 (7 bases). Germline V gives CDR1 LNHDA, CDR2 SQIVND (reference sequence). The CDR3 contains 19 residues. V dropped 5 bases and J dropped 3 bases, with 29 bases sitting between them. The CDR3 nucleotides read TGTGCCAGTAGTGTAACCCCCGGGGGGCCTTCCCCCATCCTCTACGAGCAGTACTTC. The encoded protein is CASSVTPGGPSPILYEQYF.

V gene TRBV28 combines with J gene TRBJ2-2, with a tentative D call TRBD1 (6 bases). The germline V gene has CDR1 MDHEN and CDR2 SYDVKM. The CDR3 has 14 amino acids. With 1 base removed from V and 6 bases from J, the gap between germline ends came to 9 bases. For the CDR3, the DNA is TGTGCCAGCAGTTTATTACAGGGTCCCGGGGAGCTGTTTTTT. Translation gives CASSLLQGPGELFF. The whole variable domain, filled in from reference TRBV28 and TRBJ2-2, reads DVKVTQSSRYLVKRTGEKVFLECVQDMDHENMFWYRQDPGLGLRLIYFSYDVKMKEKGDIPEGYSVSREKKERFSLILESASTNQTSMYLCASSLLQGPGELFFGEGSRLTVL.

The chain uses TRBV19 and TRBJ2-7, with TRBD1 as a possible D gene (6 bases). The V end was cut by 6 bases, the J end by 5 bases, with 17 bases between. The CDR3 totals 14 residues. Germline CDR1 and CDR2: LNHDA and SQIVND (reference sequence). DNA of the CDR3: TGTGCCAGTAGATCCCTCGACAGGTCCCACGAGCAGTACTTC. Amino acids: CASRSLDRSHEQYF.